What follows are 6 T cell receptor beta chains derived from one specimen sequenced in a study of shared clonotypes between healthy human individuals. Assay: immunoSEQ multiplex PCR; the TCRdb copy retains only in-frame clones and omits some. The sample lists approximately 2,200,000 clones, 90% to 95% occurring once. CD8 cells regarded as naive lacked CD45RO, were positively chosen for CCR7, and omitted terminally differentiated effector memory CD45RA+ cells. Sequenced: naive CD8+ T cells from PBMCs. These receptors all come from a man between 18 and 29 years old in good health. Some clones in this sample may be carry-over from other donors' samples.

This clone was recorded once. The rearrangement joins TRBV2 to TRBJ2-5; the D gene is possibly TRBD1 (6 bases). V lost 3 bases to trimming and J lost 1 base, with 15 bases between them. CDR1 SNHLY and CDR2 FYNNEI come from the germline V gene. CDR3 length equals 16 residues. The CDR3 spells CASSESLTGAQETQYF. The CDR3 DNA is TGTGCCAGCAGTGAGAGCCTGACAGGAGCCCAAGAGACCCAGTACTTC.

This chain links TRBV19 with TRBJ1-5; no clear D. Trimming pared 2 bases from V and 2 bases from J, leaving 10 bases between. Germline V gene sequence: CDR1 LNHDA, CDR2 SQIVND (reference sequence). The CDR3 runs 15 residues. CDR3 bases: TGTGCCAGTAGTATACGGCTTTGGCGCAATCAGCCCCAGCATTTT. This encodes CASSIRLWRNQPQHF.

CDR3 sequence reads: CASSPTSFYEQYF. The CDR3 coding sequence is TGTGCCAGCAGTCCCACTAGTTTCTACGAGCAGTACTTC. The chain carries TRBV6-5 and TRBJ2-7, with D possibly TRBD2 on 5 matching bases. Per germline, CDR1 MNHEY and CDR2 SVGAGI. The CDR3 length is 13 residues. V was cut by 5 bases and J by 3 bases, with 11 bases left in between.

The chain recombines TRBV6-1 with TRBJ1-3; 8 bases are shared with TRBD1. The CDR3 runs 15 residues. The V gene's germline CDR1 is MNHNS and CDR2 SASEGT. The ends lost 3 bases at V and 8 bases at J; junction bases unmatched: 9. This CDR3 reads CASSDSPDRAYTIYF. The DNA for the CDR3 is TGTGCCAGCAGTGATAGTCCGGACAGGGCGTACACCATATATTTT.

The chain employs TRBV25-1 and TRBJ2-5, with TRBD1 identical over 7 bases. This CDR3 is 17 amino acids long. Germline assignment: CDR1 MGHDK and CDR2 SYGVNS. The junction had 11 bases not matched to a gene; V was cut back by 4 bases and J by 0 bases. In nucleotides, the CDR3 is TGTGCCAGCAGTGGGAGACAGGGTTTCTTGTACCAAGAGACCCAGTACTTC. Amino acids: CASSGRQGFLYQETQYF.

This sequence joins TRBV11-3 and TRBJ2-2; 10 bases line up with TRBD2. J was trimmed by 6 bases and V by 7 bases; bases with no gene match: 2. Germline V gene sequence: CDR1 SGHNT, CDR2 YENEEA. CDR3 length: 13 amino acids. CDR3 nucleotide sequence: TGTGCCAGCACTAGCGGGAGCCCCGGGGAGCTGTTTTTT. It specifies CASTSGSPGELFF.